The clone carrying this T cell receptor beta chain was picked up a small number of times. This sample is drawn from a study of T cells in Graves' hyperthyroidism and ophthalmopathy. Study-level background: Sampling of peripheral blood happened at initial diagnosis, prior to any treatment.

Looked up from germline, CDR1 is SGDLS and CDR2 is YYNGEE. V lost 4 bases and J lost 0, with 15 bases in between. The CDR3 sequence is 16 residues long. What was amplified from RNA transcripts were TCR beta CDR3 regions. The TCR CDR3 was amplified in a first-round RT-PCR using the HTBI primer set. MiXCR was run by TCRdb on the multiplex PCR reads, yielding one entry per CDR3 protein. The top ten clones hold 12% to 15% of a sample with around 420,000 distinct CDR3 sequences, less than 20% of them seen once. The rearrangement links TRBV9 to TRBJ2-3; D may be TRBD1 (6 bases). The specimen sequenced was blood. The sequence derives from a woman younger than 30 with Graves' hyperthyroidism. The CDR3 here is CASSSETGFSTDTQYF. The CDR3 DNA reads as TGTGCCAGCAGCTCAGAGACAGGCTTTAGCACAGATACGCAGTATTTT.